The clone carrying this TCR beta chain showed up many times. CDR3 of TCR beta was amplified from genomic DNA via a two-round multiplex PCR. During first-round PCR, primers specific to each TRBV and TRBJ gene were used. TCRdb passed the multiplex PCR reads through MiXCR, listing each CDR3 protein once. Seen here are 25,000 to 30,000 distinct CDR3 sequences, around two fifths observed once, and the top ten hold about 32%. This entry comes from a study of prognosis after radiotherapy for stage I lung cancer. Whole-study context: About 12 patients had adenocarcinoma tumors, while squamous cell carcinoma tumors were found in 6 or 7.

This CDR3 spans 12 amino acids. V shed 3 bases and J shed 7 bases, with 7 bases lying between them. The rearrangement uses TRBV12-3 or TRBV12-4 and TRBJ1-5; D gene uncertain. Material: PBMCs, obtained before or after stereotactic body radiation therapy (not recorded which). The TCR sequence derives from a donor aged 50 or older with non-small cell lung cancer. As DNA, the CDR3 is TGTGCCAGCAGTTTGAGTGGACAGCCCCAGCATTTT. This codes for CASSLSGQPQHF.